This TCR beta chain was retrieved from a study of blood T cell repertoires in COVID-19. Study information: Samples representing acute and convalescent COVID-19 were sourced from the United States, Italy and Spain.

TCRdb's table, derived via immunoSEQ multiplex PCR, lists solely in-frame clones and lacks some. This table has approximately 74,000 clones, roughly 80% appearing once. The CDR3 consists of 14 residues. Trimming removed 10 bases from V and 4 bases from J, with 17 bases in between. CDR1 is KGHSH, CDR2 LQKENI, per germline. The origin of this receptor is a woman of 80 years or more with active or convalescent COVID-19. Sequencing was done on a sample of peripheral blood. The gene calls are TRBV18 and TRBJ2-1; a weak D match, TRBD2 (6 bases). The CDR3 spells CATLDPAGYNEQFF. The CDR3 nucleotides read TGTGCCACTCTAGACCCAGCGGGTTACAATGAGCAGTTCTTC.